This TCR beta chain was sequenced in a study of neurological immune-mediated disorders (dated by TCRdb to the late 2010s). In the study overall: Among the approximately 35 multiple sclerosis patients, relapsing-remitting MS accounted for approximately 31 and secondary progressive MS accounted for 3. Using UMI-based sequencing, the study compared peripheral blood TCR-beta repertoires from patients with HTLV-I-associated myelopathy (HAM/TSP), patients with multiple sclerosis, and healthy controls. Longitudinal samples, technical triplicates and paired sorted CD4+ and CD8+ T-cell subsets, alongside PBMC samples, were included among the roughly 110 TCR-beta libraries. Of the roughly 71 subjects in the cohort, some 15 were HAM/TSP patients, about 34 were multiple sclerosis patients, and 20 were healthy controls. Overall results and qualifications from the work: The MS cluster was not associated with any clinical or MRI features, and the authors stated that larger cohorts are needed. TCR clonal expansion was highest in HAM/TSP patients and lowest in MS patients, with MS patients falling below even healthy controls. Across subjects, expanded clones never shared an identical CDR3 amino acid sequence, which suggests that the TCR-beta repertoires in every group were private. Phylogenetic analysis grouped repertoires from 18 of 34 MS patients into a cluster of related CDR3 sequences, suggesting a possible repertoire-level signature.

To synthesize cDNA, template-switch 5'RACE was performed with a primer carrying a 10-nucleotide random unique molecular identifier so that each TCR transcript was tagged. Each sequencing run produced over 160 million TCR-beta sequences covering 15-18 subjects. Total RNA was extracted with the RNeasy kit. The KAPA Real-time Library Amplification kit was used to amplify TCR-beta VDJ regions with primers for the TCR constant region and the 5'RACE anchor. Sample indexes and Illumina adaptors were added in a first PCR, after which library yield was increased in a second PCR. After Ampure bead purification, the roughly 650 bp TCR product was size-selected on a 2% E-gel SizeSelection system. Library quality was checked on a Bioanalyzer, concentration was measured with Qubit, and libraries were quantified with the Kapa Library Quantification kit before pooling. Paired-end 2 x 150 bp sequencing of the libraries was performed on an Illumina HiSeq 2500. To increase sequence diversity, about 25-30% phiX was spiked into each library pool. The original methods were these. Quality-filtered reads were processed with the UMI-based MiGEC pipeline, which removed over 80% of raw TCR sequences during error correction. VDJ genes were aligned to IMGT germline references, and each clonotype was defined by a unique CDR3 amino acid sequence together with V-J genes. Clonal expansion, Shannon diversity and CDR3 relatedness were evaluated with VDJtools (CalcPairwiseDistances, ClusterSamples), while phylogenetic trees were built in CLCbio workbench. Clones with at least 8 unique UMIs were defined as expanded, with this threshold being based on coefficient-of-variation modelling across technical triplicates. In-frame beta chains were kept once TCRdb had trimmed the public reads at Q25 with fastp and called clones with MiXCR. Rows matching on CDR3 protein sequence are summarized as one entry with the most common DNA and genes. TCRdb assigned the V and J calls; the authors' analysis was not used. Counted in this sample were fewer than 85,000 distinct CDR3 sequences; roughly 4.9% of them appeared once. The ten largest clones add up to about 2.2% of the sample.

This clonotype came up many times. Its antigen is unknown. Per-nucleotide qualities are absent, and no much larger clonotype sits a single base away. For the unsorted PBMC libraries, 2 million PBMCs were stored in RNAlater at -80 degrees C until RNA extraction and were used to generate the libraries. The multiple sclerosis patients were enrolled in a US clinical protocol that used magnetic resonance imaging to evaluate disease progression. Peripheral blood was subjected to Ficoll-Hypaque density gradient centrifugation to isolate PBMCs, which were then cryopreserved in liquid nitrogen. The CDR3 runs 12 amino acids, cysteine and phenylalanine included. Solely the CDR3 DNA is kept, with 36 bases framed from the first base. Relative to germline, V is 2 bases shorter and J is 2 bases shorter, with 3 bases between their ends. The germline V gene yields SGHTA for CDR1 and FQGNSA for CDR2.

The chain employs TRBV7-2 and TRBJ2-5, with no reliable assignment of the D segment. The source of this sequence is a woman in her 70s with multiple sclerosis. The specimen was PBMCs. The CDR3 protein: CASSLKQETQYF. The DNA sequence is given as TGTGCCAGCAGCTTAAAACAAGAGACCCAGTACTTC.